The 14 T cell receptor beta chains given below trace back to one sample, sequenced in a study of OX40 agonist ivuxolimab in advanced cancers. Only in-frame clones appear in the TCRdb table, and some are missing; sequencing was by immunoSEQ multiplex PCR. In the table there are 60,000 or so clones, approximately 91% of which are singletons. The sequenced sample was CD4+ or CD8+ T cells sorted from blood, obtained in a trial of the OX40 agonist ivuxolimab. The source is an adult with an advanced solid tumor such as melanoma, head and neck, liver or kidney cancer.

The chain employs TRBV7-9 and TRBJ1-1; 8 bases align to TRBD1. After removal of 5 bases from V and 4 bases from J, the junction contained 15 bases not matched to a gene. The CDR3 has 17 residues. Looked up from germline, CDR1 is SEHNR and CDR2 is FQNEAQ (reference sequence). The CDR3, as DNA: TGTGCCAGCAGCGATCGATTTACAGGGGGAGGATCCACTGAAGCTTTCTTT. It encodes CASSDRFTGGGSTEAFF.

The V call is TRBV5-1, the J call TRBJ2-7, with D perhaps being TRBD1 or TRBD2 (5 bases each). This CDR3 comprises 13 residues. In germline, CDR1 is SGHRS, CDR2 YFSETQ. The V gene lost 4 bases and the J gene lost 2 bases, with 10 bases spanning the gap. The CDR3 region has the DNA TGCGCCAGCAGCCCAGGGAGTACCTACGAGCAGTACTTC. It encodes CASSPGSTYEQYF.

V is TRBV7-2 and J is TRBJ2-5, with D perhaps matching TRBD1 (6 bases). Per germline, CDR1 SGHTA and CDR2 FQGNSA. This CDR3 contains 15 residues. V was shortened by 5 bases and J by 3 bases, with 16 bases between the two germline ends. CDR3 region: CASSGTLTGKETQYF. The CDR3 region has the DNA TGTGCCAGCAGCGGGACACTCACGGGGAAAGAGACCCAGTACTTC.

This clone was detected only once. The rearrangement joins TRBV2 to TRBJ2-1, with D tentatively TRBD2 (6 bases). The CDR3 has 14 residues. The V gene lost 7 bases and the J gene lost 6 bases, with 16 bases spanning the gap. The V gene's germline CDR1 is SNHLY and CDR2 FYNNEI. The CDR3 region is CASILREVSNEQFF. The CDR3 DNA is TGTGCCAGCATCCTCAGGGAGGTTTCCAATGAGCAGTTCTTC.

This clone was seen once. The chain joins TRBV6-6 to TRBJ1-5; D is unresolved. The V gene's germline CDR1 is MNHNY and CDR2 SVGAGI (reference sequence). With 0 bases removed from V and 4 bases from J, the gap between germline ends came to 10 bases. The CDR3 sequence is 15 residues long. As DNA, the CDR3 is TGTGCCAGCAGTTACTCGGCAGGTCGGAATCAGCCCCAGCATTTT. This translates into CASSYSAGRNQPQHF.

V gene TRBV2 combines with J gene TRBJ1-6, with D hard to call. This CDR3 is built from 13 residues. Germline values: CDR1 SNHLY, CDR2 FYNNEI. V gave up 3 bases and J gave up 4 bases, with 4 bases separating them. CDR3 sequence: CASSDGYNSPLHF. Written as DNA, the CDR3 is TGTGCCAGCAGTGACGGATATAATTCACCCCTCCACTTT.

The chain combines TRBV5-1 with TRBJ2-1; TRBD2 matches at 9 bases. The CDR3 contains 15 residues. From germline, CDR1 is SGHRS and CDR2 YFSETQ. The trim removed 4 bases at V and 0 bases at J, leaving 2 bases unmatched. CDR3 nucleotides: TGCGCCAGCAGCGCGGGGGGGAGCTCCTACAATGAGCAGTTCTTC. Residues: CASSAGGSSYNEQFF.

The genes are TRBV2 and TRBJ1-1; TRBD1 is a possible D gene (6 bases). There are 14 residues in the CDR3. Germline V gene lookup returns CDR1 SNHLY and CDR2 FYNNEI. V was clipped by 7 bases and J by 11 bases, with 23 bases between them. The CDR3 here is CASISDGGSGHAFF. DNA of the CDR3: TGTGCCAGCATTAGCGACGGGGGCTCGGGGCACGCTTTCTTT.

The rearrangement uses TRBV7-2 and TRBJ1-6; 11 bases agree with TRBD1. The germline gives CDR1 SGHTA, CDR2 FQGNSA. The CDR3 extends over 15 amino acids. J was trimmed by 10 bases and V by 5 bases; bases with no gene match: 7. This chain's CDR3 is CASSPQGQGGSPLHF. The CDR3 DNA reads TGTGCCAGCAGCCCGCAGGGACAGGGGGGCTCACCCCTCCACTTT.

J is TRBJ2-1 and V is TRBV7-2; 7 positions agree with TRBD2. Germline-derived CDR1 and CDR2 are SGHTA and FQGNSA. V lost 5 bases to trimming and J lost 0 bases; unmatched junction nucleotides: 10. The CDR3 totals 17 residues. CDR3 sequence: CASSILLAASSYNEQFF. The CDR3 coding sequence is TGTGCCAGCAGCATACTCCTAGCGGCCAGCTCCTACAATGAGCAGTTCTTC.

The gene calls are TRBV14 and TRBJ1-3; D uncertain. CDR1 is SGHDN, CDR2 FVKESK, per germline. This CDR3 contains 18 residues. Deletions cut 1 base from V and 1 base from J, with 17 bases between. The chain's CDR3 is CASSQVPPEARSGNTIYF. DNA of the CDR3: TGTGCCAGCAGCCAAGTGCCCCCCGAGGCCCGATCTGGAAACACCATATATTTT.

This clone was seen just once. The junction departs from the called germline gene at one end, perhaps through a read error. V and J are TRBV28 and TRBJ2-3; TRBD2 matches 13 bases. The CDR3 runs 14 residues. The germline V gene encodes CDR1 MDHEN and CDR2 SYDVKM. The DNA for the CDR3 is TGTGCCAGCAGCTACCTCTCGGGACTAGCGGGGATTAATTTT. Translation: CASSYLSGLAGINF.

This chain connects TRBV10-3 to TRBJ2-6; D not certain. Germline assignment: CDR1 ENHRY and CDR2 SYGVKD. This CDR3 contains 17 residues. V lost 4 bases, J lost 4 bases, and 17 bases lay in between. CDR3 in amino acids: CAISVTNSGSGANVLTF. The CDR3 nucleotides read TGTGCCATCAGTGTGACAAATAGTGGGTCCGGGGCCAACGTCCTGACTTTC.

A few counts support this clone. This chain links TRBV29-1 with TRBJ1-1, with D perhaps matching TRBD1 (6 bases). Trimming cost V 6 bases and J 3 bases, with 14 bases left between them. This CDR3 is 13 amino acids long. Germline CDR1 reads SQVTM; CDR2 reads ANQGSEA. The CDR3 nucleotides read TGCAGCGTAAGTCAGGGGCCGGACACTGAAGCTTTCTTT. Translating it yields CSVSQGPDTEAFF.